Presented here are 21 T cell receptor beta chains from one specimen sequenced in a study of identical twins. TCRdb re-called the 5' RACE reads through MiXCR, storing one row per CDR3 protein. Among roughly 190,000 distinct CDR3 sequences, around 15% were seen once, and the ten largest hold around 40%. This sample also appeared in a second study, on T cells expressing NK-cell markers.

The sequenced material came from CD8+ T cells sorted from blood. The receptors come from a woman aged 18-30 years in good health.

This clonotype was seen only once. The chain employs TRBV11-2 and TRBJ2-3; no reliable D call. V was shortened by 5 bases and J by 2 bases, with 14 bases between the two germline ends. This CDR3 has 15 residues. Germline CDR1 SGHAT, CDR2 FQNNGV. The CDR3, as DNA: TGTGCCAGCAGCCCGGCGCACACCGACACAGATACGCAGTATTTT. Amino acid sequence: CASSPAHTDTDTQYF.

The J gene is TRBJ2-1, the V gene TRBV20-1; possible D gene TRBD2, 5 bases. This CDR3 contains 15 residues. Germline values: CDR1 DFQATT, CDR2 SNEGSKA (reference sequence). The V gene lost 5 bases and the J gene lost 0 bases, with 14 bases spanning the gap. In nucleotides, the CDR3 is TGCAGTGCTTGGACTCTGACGAGCTCCTACAATGAGCAGTTCTTC. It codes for CSAWTLTSSYNEQFF.

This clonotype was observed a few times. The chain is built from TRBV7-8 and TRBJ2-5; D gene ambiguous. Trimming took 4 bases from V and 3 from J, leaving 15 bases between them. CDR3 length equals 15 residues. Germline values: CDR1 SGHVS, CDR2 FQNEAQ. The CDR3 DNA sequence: TGTGCCAGCAGCTCGGTAGTAGGCCGGGAAGAGACCCAGTACTTC. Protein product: CASSSVVGREETQYF. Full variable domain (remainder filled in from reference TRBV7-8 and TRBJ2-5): GAGVSQSPRYKVAKRGQDVALRCDPISGHVSLFWYQQALGQGPEFLTYFQNEAQLDKSGLPSDRFFAERPEGSVSTLKIQRTQQEDSAVYLCASSSVVGREETQYFGPGTRLLVL.

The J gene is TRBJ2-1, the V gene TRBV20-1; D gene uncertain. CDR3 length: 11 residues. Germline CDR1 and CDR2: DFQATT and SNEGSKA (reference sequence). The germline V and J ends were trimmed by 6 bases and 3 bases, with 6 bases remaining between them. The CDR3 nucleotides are TGCAGTGCCGGCAGCTACAATGAGCAGTTCTTC. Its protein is CSAGSYNEQFF.

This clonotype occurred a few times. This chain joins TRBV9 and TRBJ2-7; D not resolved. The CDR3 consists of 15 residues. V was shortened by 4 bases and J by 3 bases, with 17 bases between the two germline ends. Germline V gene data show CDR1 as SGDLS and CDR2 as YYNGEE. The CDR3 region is CASSPPNSGDYEQYF. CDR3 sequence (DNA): TGTGCCAGCAGCCCCCCCAATTCTGGGGACTACGAGCAGTACTTC.

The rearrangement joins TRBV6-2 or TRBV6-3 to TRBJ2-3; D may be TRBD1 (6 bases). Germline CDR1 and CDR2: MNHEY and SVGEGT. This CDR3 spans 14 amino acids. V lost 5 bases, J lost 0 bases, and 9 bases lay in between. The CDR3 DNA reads TGTGCCAGCAGTGGGACAAGGAGCACAGATACGCAGTATTTT. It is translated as CASSGTRSTDTQYF.

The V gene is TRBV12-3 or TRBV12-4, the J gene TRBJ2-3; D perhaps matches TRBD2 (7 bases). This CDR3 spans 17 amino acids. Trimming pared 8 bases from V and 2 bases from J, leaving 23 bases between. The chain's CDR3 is CASASGGLAEITDTQYF. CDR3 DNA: TGTGCCAGCGCTTCTGGGGGCCTAGCGGAGATCACAGATACGCAGTATTTT.

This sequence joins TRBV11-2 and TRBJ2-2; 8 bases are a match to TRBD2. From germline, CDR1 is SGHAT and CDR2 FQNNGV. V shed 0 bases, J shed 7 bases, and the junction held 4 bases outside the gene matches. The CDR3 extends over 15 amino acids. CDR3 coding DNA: TGTGCCAGCAGCTTAGAGGCTAGCGGGTTCGGGGAGCTGTTTTTT. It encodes CASSLEASGFGELFF. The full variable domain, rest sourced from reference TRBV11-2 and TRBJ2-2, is EAGVAQSPRYKIIEKRQSVAFWCNPISGHATLYWYQQILGQGPKLLIQFQNNGVVDDSQLPKDRFSAERLKGVDSTLKIQPAKLEDSAVYLCASSLEASGFGELFFGEGSRLTVL.

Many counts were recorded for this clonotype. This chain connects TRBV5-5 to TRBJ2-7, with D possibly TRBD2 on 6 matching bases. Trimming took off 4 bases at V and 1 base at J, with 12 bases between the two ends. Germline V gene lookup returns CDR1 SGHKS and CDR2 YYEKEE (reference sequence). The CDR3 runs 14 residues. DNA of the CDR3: TGTGCCAGCAGCCGTAGCGGAGGTTCCTACGAGCAGTACTTC. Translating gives CASSRSGGSYEQYF.

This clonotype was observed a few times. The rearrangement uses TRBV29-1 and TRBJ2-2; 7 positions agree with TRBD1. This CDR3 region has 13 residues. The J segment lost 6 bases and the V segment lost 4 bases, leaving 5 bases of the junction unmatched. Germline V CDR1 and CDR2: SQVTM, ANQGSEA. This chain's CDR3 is CSVVDRVAGELFF. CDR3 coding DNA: TGCAGCGTTGTCGACAGGGTCGCCGGGGAGCTGTTTTTT.

The CDR3 sequence: CATDMAGGTEAFF. The CDR3 DNA reads TGTGCCACCGACATGGCTGGGGGGACTGAAGCTTTCTTT. V gene TRBV15 combines with J gene TRBJ1-1; a weak D match, TRBD1 (5 bases). V lost 8 bases, J lost 5 bases, and 15 bases lay in between. The CDR3 sequence is 13 residues long. Germline assignment: CDR1 LNHNV and CDR2 YYDKDF (reference sequence).

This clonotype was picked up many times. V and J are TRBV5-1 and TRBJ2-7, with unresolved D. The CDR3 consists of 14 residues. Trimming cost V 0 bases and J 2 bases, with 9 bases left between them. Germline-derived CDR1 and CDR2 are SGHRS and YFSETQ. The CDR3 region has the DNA TGCGCCAGCAGCTTGGTGGAACAGACCTACGAGCAGTACTTC. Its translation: CASSLVEQTYEQYF.

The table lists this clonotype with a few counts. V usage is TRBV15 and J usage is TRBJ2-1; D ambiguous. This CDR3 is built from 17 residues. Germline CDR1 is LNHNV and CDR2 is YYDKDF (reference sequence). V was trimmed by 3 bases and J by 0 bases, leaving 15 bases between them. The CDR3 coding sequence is TGTGCCACCAGCAGTACCTATGAAGGAAGCTCCTACAATGAGCAGTTCTTC. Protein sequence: CATSSTYEGSSYNEQFF.

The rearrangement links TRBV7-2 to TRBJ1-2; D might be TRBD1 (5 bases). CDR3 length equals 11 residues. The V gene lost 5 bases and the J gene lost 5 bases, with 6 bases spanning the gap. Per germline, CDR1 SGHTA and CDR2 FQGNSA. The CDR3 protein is CASSDRYGYTF. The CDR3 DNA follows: TGTGCCAGCAGCGACAGATATGGCTACACCTTC.

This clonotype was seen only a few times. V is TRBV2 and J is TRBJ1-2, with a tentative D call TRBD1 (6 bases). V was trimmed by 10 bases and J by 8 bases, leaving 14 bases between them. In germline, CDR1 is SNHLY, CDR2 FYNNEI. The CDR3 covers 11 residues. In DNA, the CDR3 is TGTGCCACCCAAAAGGGGGGAGGCTACACCTTC. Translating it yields CATQKGGGYTF.

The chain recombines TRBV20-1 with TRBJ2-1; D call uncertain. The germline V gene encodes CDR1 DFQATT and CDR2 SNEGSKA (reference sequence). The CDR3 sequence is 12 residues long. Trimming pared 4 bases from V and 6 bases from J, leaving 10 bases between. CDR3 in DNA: TGCAGTGCTACAAGCAGGCCCAATGAGCAGTTCTTC. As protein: CSATSRPNEQFF.

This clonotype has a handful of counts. The CDR3 DNA reads as TGTGCCAGCAGCTCGGCGGGGGGGCCCTTTACGTACGAGCAGTACTTC. Translation: CASSSAGGPFTYEQYF. The chain has TRBV13 and TRBJ2-7; 9 nucleotides match TRBD2. V shed 4 bases and J 4 bases; nucleotides not matched to a gene: 11. Per germline, CDR1 PRHDT and CDR2 FYEKMQ (reference sequence). The CDR3 is made up of 16 amino acids.

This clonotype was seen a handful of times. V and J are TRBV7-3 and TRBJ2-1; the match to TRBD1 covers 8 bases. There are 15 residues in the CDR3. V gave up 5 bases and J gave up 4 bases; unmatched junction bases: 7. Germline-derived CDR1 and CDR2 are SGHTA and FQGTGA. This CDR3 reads CASSPGTGAYNEQFF. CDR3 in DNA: TGTGCCAGCAGCCCGGGGACAGGCGCTTACAATGAGCAGTTCTTC.

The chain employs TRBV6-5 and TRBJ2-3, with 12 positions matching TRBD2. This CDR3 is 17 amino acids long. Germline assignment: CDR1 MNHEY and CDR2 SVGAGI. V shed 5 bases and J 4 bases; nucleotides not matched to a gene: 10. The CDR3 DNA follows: TGTGCCAGCAGTAACCCCGCGGGACTAGCGGGTCCAGATACGCAGTATTTT. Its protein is CASSNPAGLAGPDTQYF.

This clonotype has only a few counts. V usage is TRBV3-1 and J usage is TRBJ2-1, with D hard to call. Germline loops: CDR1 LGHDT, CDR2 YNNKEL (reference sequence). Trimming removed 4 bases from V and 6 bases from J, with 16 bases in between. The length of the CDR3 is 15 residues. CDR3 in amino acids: CASSLVGSHGNEQFF. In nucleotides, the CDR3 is TGTGCCAGCAGCCTCGTCGGGTCCCATGGCAATGAGCAGTTCTTC.

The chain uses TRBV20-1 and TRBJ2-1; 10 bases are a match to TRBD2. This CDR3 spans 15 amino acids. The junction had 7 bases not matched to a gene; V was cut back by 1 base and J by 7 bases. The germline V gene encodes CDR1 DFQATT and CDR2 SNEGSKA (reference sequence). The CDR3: CSARVLAGVQNEQFF. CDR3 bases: TGCAGTGCTAGAGTCCTAGCGGGAGTACAGAATGAGCAGTTCTTC.